A selection of T cell receptor beta chains follows, all from one sample in a study of lymphopenia after photon versus proton radiotherapy. Measured with immunoSEQ multiplex PCR; TCRdb has only the in-frame clones, and not every one. Here the sample spans over 30,000 clones, 84% being singletons. This specimen was peripheral blood, taken from a patient treated with proton-based radiotherapy. The receptors originated from a woman between 65 and 79 years old with pancreatic cancer. CDR3s include the opening cysteine and the closing phenylalanine or tryptophan. A D gene is named only where the DNA matches it firmly. Not every row has a clone size; where given, it reads once, few, many or a size class.

d_gene	v_gene	j_gene	abundance	CDR3aa	CDR3nt
TRBD2	TRBV9	TRBJ2-1	.	CASSEGTSGSWGYNEQFF	TGTGCCAGCAGCGAGGGGACTAGCGGGAGTTGGGGCTACAATGAGCAGTTCTTC
.	TRBV29-1	TRBJ1-1	.	CSARRGRATEAFF	TGCAGCGCCCGTCGGGGGAGGGCCACTGAAGCTTTCTTT
.	TRBV5-1	TRBJ2-6	.	CASRRDTGSGSGANVLTF	TGCGCCAGCAGACGTGATACGGGGTCAGGATCTGGGGCCAACGTCCTGACTTTC
TRBD2	TRBV9	TRBJ2-7	.	CASSATSGSYEQYF	TGTGCCAGCAGCGCGACTAGCGGATCCTACGAGCAGTACTTC
.	TRBV4-3	TRBJ2-1	.	CASSQSWGDEQFF	TGCGCCAGCAGCCAATCCTGGGGGGATGAGCAGTTCTTC
.	TRBV30	TRBJ1-5	.	CAWSVGSNQPQHF	TGTGCCTGGAGTGTAGGAAGCAATCAGCCCCAGCATTTT
.	TRBV18	TRBJ2-7	.	CASSPPSSYEQYF	TGTGCCAGCTCACCACCCAGCTCCTACGAGCAGTACTTC
.	TRBV13	TRBJ2-7	.	CASSLWQKSYEQYF	TGTGCCAGCAGCTTATGGCAAAAGTCCTACGAGCAGTACTTC
.	TRBV18	TRBJ2-1	few	CASSPPSSSYNEQFF	TGTGCCAGCTCACCACCCTCTAGCTCCTACAATGAGCAGTTCTTC
.	TRBV6-5	TRBJ1-5	.	CASSWTVPSNQPQHF	TGTGCCAGCAGCTGGACAGTACCCTCCAATCAGCCCCAGCATTTT
.	TRBV9	TRBJ2-1	.	CASSVAPLLRDEQFF	TGTGCCAGCAGCGTAGCGCCTCTCCTTAGGGATGAGCAGTTCTTC
.	TRBV11-2	TRBJ1-1	.	CASSLQGLGNTEAFF	TGTGCCAGCAGCCTCCAAGGGCTGGGGAACACTGAAGCTTTCTTT
TRBD1	TRBV19	TRBJ2-7	.	CATKLEGGTGGEQYF	TGTGCCACTAAGTTGGAGGGGGGGACAGGGGGCGAGCAGTACTTC
TRBD2	TRBV7-2	TRBJ2-7	.	CASSREVAGVHEQYF	TGTGCCAGCAGCAGGGAGGTAGCGGGAGTTCACGAGCAGTACTTC
.	TRBV19	TRBJ1-1	.	CASPKVGTEAFF	TGTGCCAGCCCTAAAGTTGGTACTGAAGCTTTCTTT
.	TRBV20-1	TRBJ1-1	.	CSARGTSEAFF	TGCAGTGCTAGAGGGACTTCAGAAGCTTTCTTT
.	TRBV7-2	TRBJ1-6	.	CASSLNTPKVVLHF	TGTGCCAGCAGCTTAAATACCCCAAAGGTCGTACTCCACTTT
.	TRBV7-2	TRBJ1-3	.	CASSSGNTIYF	TGTGCCAGCAGCTCTGGAAACACCATATATTTT
.	TRBV7-3	TRBJ2-2	.	CASSPRGPGELFF	TGTGCCAGCAGCCCCCGGGGTCCCGGGGAGCTGTTTTTT
TRBD2	TRBV4-2	TRBJ2-5	.	CASSQLPSGELMETQYF	TGTGCCAGCAGCCAACTACCCAGCGGGGAACTCATGGAGACCCAGTACTTC
.	TRBV28	TRBJ2-7	once	CASQGYYEQYF	TGTGCCAGCCAGGGGTACTACGAGCAGTACTTC
TRBD1	TRBV5-4	TRBJ2-2	.	CATARVGGIPNTGELFF	TGTGCCACCGCAAGGGTAGGGGGCATCCCGAACACCGGGGAGCTGTTTTTT
.	TRBV18	TRBJ1-1	.	CASSPPRDITEAFF	TGTGCCAGCTCACCACCCCGGGACATTACTGAAGCTTTCTTT
TRBD1	TRBV5-8	TRBJ1-2	once	CASSTRQGHYGYTF	TGTGCCAGCAGCACGAGACAGGGTCACTATGGCTACACCTTC
.	TRBV5-4	TRBJ2-3	few	CASSTGASTDTQYF	TGTGCCAGCAGTACTGGGGCATCAACGGATACGCAGTATTTT
TRBD1	TRBV4-1	TRBJ1-2	.	CASSQDPGGINYGYTF	TGCGCCAGCAGCCAAGACCCAGGGGGAATCAACTATGGCTACACCTTC
.	TRBV11-2	TRBJ2-7	few	CASSLVVGTGSYEQYF	TGTGCCAGCAGCTTAGTAGTCGGGACTGGCTCCTACGAGCAGTACTTC
.	TRBV19	TRBJ2-6	.	CASSIAAGANVLTF	TGTGCCAGTAGTATAGCGGCTGGGGCCAACGTCCTGACTTTC
TRBD1	TRBV4-1	TRBJ1-6	once	CASSRDGTDPYNSPLHF	TGCGCCAGCAGCCGGGACGGGACAGACCCCTATAATTCACCCCTCCACTTT
TRBD1	TRBV19	TRBJ1-1	.	CASSIRGVDPTRFNF	TGTGCCAGTAGTATCAGGGGGGTAGATCCTACCCGCTTCAACTTT
TRBD1	TRBV28	TRBJ2-2	few	CASRPPGQMDGELFF	TGTGCCAGCAGACCACCGGGACAGATGGACGGGGAGCTGTTTTTT
TRBD2	TRBV11-3	TRBJ2-7	once	CASSYTAGSSYEQYF	TGTGCCAGCAGCTACACAGCGGGAAGCTCCTACGAGCAGTACTTC
.	TRBV29-1	TRBJ1-1	.	CSVRYTEVEAFF	TGCAGCGTGCGATACACAGAGGTTGAAGCTTTCTTT
.	TRBV7-9	TRBJ2-1	few	CASSFIRDPENEQFF	TGTGCCAGCAGCTTTATCCGGGACCCGGAGAATGAGCAGTTCTTC
.	TRBV5-8	TRBJ2-1	.	CASSLARTPYNEQFF	TGTGCCAGCAGCTTGGCCCGGACACCCTACAATGAGCAGTTCTTC
.	TRBV28	TRBJ2-5	.	CASSFRGTVQETQYF	TGTGCCAGCAGTTTTAGGGGGACGGTCCAAGAGACCCAGTACTTC
.	TRBV19	TRBJ2-2	.	CASSMQGLQLVELFF	TGTGCCAGTAGTATGCAGGGGTTGCAGTTGGTGGAGCTGTTTTTT
.	TRBV5-1	TRBJ2-3	.	CASRFRDLDTDTQYF	TGCGCCAGCCGATTTCGCGACCTGGACACAGATACGCAGTATTTT
.	TRBV4-3	TRBJ2-7	.	CASSQERGSIVDEQYF	TGCGCCAGCAGCCAAGAACGCGGGTCCATAGTCGACGAGCAGTACTTC
TRBD2	TRBV7-6	TRBJ2-5	.	CASSASSGRVGETQYF	TGTGCCAGCAGCGCATCTAGCGGGAGGGTAGGGGAGACCCAGTACTTC
TRBD1	TRBV6-5	TRBJ2-3	.	CASRDRVGDTQYF	TGTGCCAGCCGGGACAGGGTAGGAGATACGCAGTATTTT
.	TRBV6-5	TRBJ2-6	.	CASRLDSGANVLTF	TGTGCCAGCAGACTAGACTCTGGGGCCAACGTCCTGACTTTC
.	TRBV6-4	TRBJ1-2	.	CASSQEGGGSYGYTF	TGTGCCAGCAGCCAGGAGGGCGGCGGTAGCTATGGCTACACCTTC
.	TRBV18	TRBJ2-5	.	CASSQYQETQYF	TGTGCCAGCTCTCAGTACCAAGAGACCCAGTACTTC
.	TRBV4-3	TRBJ2-1	.	CASSQEGAWNEQFF	TGCGCCAGCAGCCAAGAGGGGGCCTGGAATGAGCAGTTCTTC
TRBD1	TRBV5-6	TRBJ2-7	few	CASSWAGTGFYEQYF	TGTGCCAGCAGCTGGGCGGGGACAGGGTTCTACGAGCAGTACTTC
TRBD2	TRBV6-6	TRBJ2-5	.	CASRIPGGESGETQYF	TGTGCCAGCAGGATCCCCGGGGGGGAGTCAGGGGAGACCCAGTACTTC
.	TRBV28	TRBJ2-2	.	CASSLLTGESPGELFF	TGTGCCAGCAGTTTATTAACGGGAGAGTCCCCCGGGGAGCTGTTTTTT